The rows below give T cell receptor beta chains drawn from one sample of a study of T-cell memory formation after mild COVID-19. Using its own MiXCR run on the 5' RACE reads, TCRdb lists one record per CDR3 protein. The sample includes roughly 200,000 distinct CDR3 sequences, under 20% of them seen just once. The sample was PBMCs or a T cell subset sorted from them (not recorded which). The receptors shown here come from an adult woman who had mild COVID-19 (a few samples of this study predate the infection). Cell type and time point are not known. The CDR3 runs from the conserved cysteine through the conserved F or W. A D gene is named only where the DNA matches it firmly. The size of a clone is reported for some rows only, either as once, few or many, or as a class for expanded clones.

size: -; D: -; J: TRBJ1-5; V: TRBV5-6; DNA: TGTGCCAGCAGCTTTCGGGAGAGCAATCAGCCCCAGCATTTT; CDR3: CASSFRESNQPQHF
size: -; D: -; J: TRBJ1-5; V: TRBV11-2; DNA: TGTGCCAGCAGCTTAGCCCCAACAGGGCCCACTCGGACGCCCCAGCATTTT; CDR3: CASSLAPTGPTRTPQHF
size: few; D: -; J: TRBJ2-2; V: TRBV12-3/TRBV12-4; DNA: TGTGCCAGCAGTTTAAGCCCCGAACTACACACCATCGGTTCCGGGGAGCTGTTTTTT; CDR3: CASSLSPELHTIGSGELFF
size: many; D: TRBD2; J: TRBJ2-5; V: TRBV7-3; DNA: TGTGCCAGCAGCGTGCTAGCGGGGTCGGGCCAGTACTTC; CDR3: CASSVLAGSGQYF
size: -; D: -; J: TRBJ2-3; V: TRBV6-2/TRBV6-3; DNA: TGTGCCAGCAGTTACTCGAGATCTAGGGCAGATACGCAGTATTTT; CDR3: CASSYSRSRADTQYF
size: -; D: TRBD1; J: TRBJ2-1; V: TRBV7-2; DNA: TGTGCCAGCGCTGGGGCAGGGGGCGTTGAGCAGTTCTTC; CDR3: CASAGAGGVEQFF
size: few; D: -; J: TRBJ2-1; V: TRBV7-3; DNA: TGTGCCAGCAGCTTTCAGGGAGGAGAGCAGTTCTTC; CDR3: CASSFQGGEQFF
size: few; D: -; J: TRBJ1-6; V: TRBV6-5; DNA: TGTGCCAGCAGTTCCCGACCTGCACGTAATTCACCCCTCCACTTT; CDR3: CASSSRPARNSPLHF
size: -; D: -; J: TRBJ1-6; V: TRBV6-1; DNA: TGTGCCAGCACCCCGACCTCCTATAATTCACCCCTCCACTTT; CDR3: CASTPTSYNSPLHF
size: -; D: -; J: TRBJ2-1; V: TRBV7-2; DNA: TGTGCCAGCAGCTTAGAAGGGGCTTCCTACAATGAGCAGTTCTTC; CDR3: CASSLEGASYNEQFF
size: -; D: -; J: TRBJ2-1; V: TRBV6-2/TRBV6-3; DNA: TGTGCCAGCAGTTCTGGCGGAACCTACAATGAGCAGTTCTTC; CDR3: CASSSGGTYNEQFF
size: -; D: -; J: TRBJ2-2; V: TRBV6-2/TRBV6-3; DNA: TGTGCCAGCTCCCCTCCTCGGGGCTCGGCGAACACCGGGGAGCTGTTTTTT; CDR3: CASSPPRGSANTGELFF
size: -; D: TRBD1; J: TRBJ2-7; V: TRBV7-3; DNA: TGTGCCAGCAGCTTATACGCGACAGGGGCTCTTTATGAGCAGTACTTC; CDR3: CASSLYATGALYEQYF
size: few; D: -; J: TRBJ2-7; V: TRBV7-2; DNA: TGTGCCAGCAGCTTGGACTATAGGGGGGACGAGCAGTACTTC; CDR3: CASSLDYRGDEQYF
size: -; D: -; J: TRBJ1-1; V: TRBV7-7; DNA: TGTGCCAGCAGCATCCGGACGGACACTGAAGCTTTCTTT; CDR3: CASSIRTDTEAFF
size: many; D: TRBD2; J: TRBJ2-1; V: TRBV12-3/TRBV12-4; DNA: TGTGCCAGCAGTTCGGGCGGGAGGGCCATGAATGAGCAGTTCTTC; CDR3: CASSSGGRAMNEQFF
size: few; D: -; J: TRBJ2-7; V: TRBV7-8; DNA: TGTGCCAGCAGCAACCCCAGTTCGGGCTCCTACGAGCAGTACTTC; CDR3: CASSNPSSGSYEQYF
size: few; D: TRBD2; J: TRBJ2-7; V: TRBV12-3/TRBV12-4; DNA: TGTGCCAGCAGACCAACCCCTGGACTAGCGGGAGAGCGTGAGAACTACGAGCAGTACTTC; CDR3: CASRPTPGLAGERENYEQYF
size: few; D: -; J: TRBJ2-3; V: TRBV7-9; DNA: TGTGCCACCCGTCCGGGGGTTCAGGCTAGCACAGATACGCAGTATTTT; CDR3: CATRPGVQASTDTQYF
size: -; D: -; J: TRBJ2-3; V: TRBV5-1; DNA: TGCGCCAGCAGCCCAACCGGACTCTACACAGATACGCAGTATTTT; CDR3: CASSPTGLYTDTQYF
size: -; D: TRBD2; J: TRBJ2-3; V: TRBV24-1; DNA: TGTGCCACCAGTGATTTGGGTAGCGGGGGGAGCACAGATACGCAGTATTTT; CDR3: CATSDLGSGGSTDTQYF
size: -; D: -; J: TRBJ2-4; V: TRBV7-2; DNA: TGTGCCAGCAGCTTATCATCGGGCATTCAGTACTTC; CDR3: CASSLSSGIQYF
size: -; D: TRBD1; J: TRBJ2-2; V: TRBV14; DNA: TGTGCCAGCAGCCTTAACAGGGGCACCGGGGAGCTGTTTTTT; CDR3: CASSLNRGTGELFF
size: few; D: -; J: TRBJ2-5; V: TRBV12-3/TRBV12-4; DNA: TGTGCCAGCACCGACGGGGGGCCAAAGACCCAGTACTTC; CDR3: CASTDGGPKTQYF
size: -; D: -; J: TRBJ2-7; V: TRBV19; DNA: TGTGCCAGTAGTATAGCCATCTCCTACGAGCAGTACTTC; CDR3: CASSIAISYEQYF
size: -; D: TRBD2; J: TRBJ2-5; V: TRBV7-8; DNA: TGTGCCAGCAGCTTAGCGCCCCGGGGGGGGGTGGAGACCCAGTACTTC; CDR3: CASSLAPRGGVETQYF
size: -; D: -; J: TRBJ1-4; V: TRBV7-6; DNA: TGTGCCAGCAGCCAACAGATGGGTCCGGATGAAAAACTGTTTTTT; CDR3: CASSQQMGPDEKLFF
size: -; D: TRBD1; J: TRBJ2-3; V: TRBV7-9; DNA: TGTGCCAGCAGCCAGGGGGCGGTTAGGACAGATACGCAGTATTTT; CDR3: CASSQGAVRTDTQYF
size: -; D: -; J: TRBJ2-3; V: TRBV4-2; DNA: TGTGCCAGCAGCCAAGGGGGCATAAGGGGAGCCGGAGATACGCAGTATTTT; CDR3: CASSQGGIRGAGDTQYF
size: -; D: TRBD1; J: TRBJ2-7; V: TRBV30; DNA: TGTGCCTGGAGTAAGGGACAGGACTACGAGCAGTACTTC; CDR3: CAWSKGQDYEQYF
size: -; D: TRBD1; J: TRBJ1-2; V: TRBV18; DNA: TGTGCCAGCTCACCTGGGACAGGATATACAAATGGCTACACCTTC; CDR3: CASSPGTGYTNGYTF
size: few; D: TRBD2; J: TRBJ2-3; V: TRBV15; DNA: TGTGCCACCAGCAGAAGGGATAGCGGGGTGTCAGATACGCAGTATTTT; CDR3: CATSRRDSGVSDTQYF
size: -; D: -; J: TRBJ2-5; V: TRBV7-6; DNA: TGTGCCAGCAGAAACATTAAGGGGCACGGACAAGAGACCCAGTACTTC; CDR3: CASRNIKGHGQETQYF
size: -; D: -; J: TRBJ2-1; V: TRBV12-3/TRBV12-4; DNA: TGTGCCAGCAGTTTAAGGGGTGCAGGGGCATGGTACAATGAGCAGTTCTTC; CDR3: CASSLRGAGAWYNEQFF
size: few; D: -; J: TRBJ1-1; V: TRBV7-3; DNA: TGTGCCAGCAGCTTAACGACCAGAACTGAAGCTTTCTTT; CDR3: CASSLTTRTEAFF
size: -; D: -; J: TRBJ2-7; V: TRBV12-3/TRBV12-4; DNA: TGTGCCAGCAGTTTCGGGGTGGGAGGCGAGCAGTACTTC; CDR3: CASSFGVGGEQYF
size: -; D: TRBD1; J: TRBJ2-3; V: TRBV20-1; DNA: TGCAGTGCTAGAGATGCGGGGGGACAGGGGGCGAAAGATACGCAGTATTTT; CDR3: CSARDAGGQGAKDTQYF
size: -; D: -; J: TRBJ1-2; V: TRBV10-2; DNA: TGCGCCAGCAGTGAAAAGGGGATCGGCTATGGCTACACCTTC; CDR3: CASSEKGIGYGYTF
size: -; D: TRBD1; J: TRBJ1-5; V: TRBV12-3/TRBV12-4; DNA: TGTGCCAGCAGCCCCGTCCGGGACAGGGGGAATCAGCCCCAGCATTTT; CDR3: CASSPVRDRGNQPQHF
size: -; D: -; J: TRBJ2-7; V: TRBV6-2/TRBV6-3; DNA: TGTGCCAGCAGCCCTCGAGCGGGCCGCCTCTCCTACGAGCAGTACTTC; CDR3: CASSPRAGRLSYEQYF
size: -; D: -; J: TRBJ2-4; V: TRBV20-1; DNA: TGCAGTGCTAGAGGGAAGGCAGACGCCAAAAACATTCAGTACTTC; CDR3: CSARGKADAKNIQYF
size: -; D: TRBD2; J: TRBJ2-1; V: TRBV2; DNA: TGTGCCAGCACTAGCGGGAGGACCTACAATGAGCAGTTCTTC; CDR3: CASTSGRTYNEQFF
size: -; D: TRBD2; J: TRBJ2-7; V: TRBV20-1; DNA: TGCAGTGCCCCCTCCCGGACTAGCGGGACCTACGAGCAGTACTTC; CDR3: CSAPSRTSGTYEQYF
size: -; D: -; J: TRBJ2-3; V: TRBV7-3; DNA: TGTGCCAGCAGCTTAAAGAGGACAAGCGGTGCAGATACGCAGTATTTT; CDR3: CASSLKRTSGADTQYF
size: many; D: -; J: TRBJ1-5; V: TRBV20-1; DNA: TGCAGTGCTAGGCTGGGTAATAGCAATCAGCCCCAGCATTTT; CDR3: CSARLGNSNQPQHF
size: -; D: -; J: TRBJ2-7; V: TRBV7-6; DNA: TGTGCCAGCAGCTTAGTTGGGACACCGAGCTCCTACGAGCAGTACTTC; CDR3: CASSLVGTPSSYEQYF
size: many; D: TRBD1; J: TRBJ2-3; V: TRBV7-9; DNA: TGTGCCAGCAGCTTAAGCGGACAGGGAGGCCCGGATACGCAGTATTTT; CDR3: CASSLSGQGGPDTQYF
size: -; D: -; J: TRBJ2-3; V: TRBV6-2/TRBV6-3; DNA: TGTGCCAGCAGTTACTATGTGGTGGGAGTGGATACGCAGTATTTT; CDR3: CASSYYVVGVDTQYF
size: -; D: -; J: TRBJ2-7; V: TRBV7-9; DNA: TGTGCCAGCAGCTTAGTCAGAGGATCCCCCTACGAGCAGTACTTC; CDR3: CASSLVRGSPYEQYF
size: many; D: -; J: TRBJ2-2; V: TRBV7-9; DNA: TGTGCCAACCGGGGTCTTCTCACCGGGGAGCTGTTTTTT; CDR3: CANRGLLTGELFF
size: few; D: TRBD2; J: TRBJ2-4; V: TRBV7-9; DNA: TGTGCCAGCGGCGTCGGGGGGGCAGAGGACATTCAGTACTTC; CDR3: CASGVGGAEDIQYF
size: -; D: TRBD2; J: TRBJ2-7; V: TRBV5-1; DNA: TGCGCCAGCAGCTTGGGGACTAGCGGGAGGATTTACGAGCAGTACTTC; CDR3: CASSLGTSGRIYEQYF
size: few; D: TRBD2; J: TRBJ2-3; V: TRBV5-1; DNA: TGCGCCAGCAGCTCTTTAGCGGGGGGAGTAGATACGCAGTATTTT; CDR3: CASSSLAGGVDTQYF
size: few; D: TRBD1; J: TRBJ1-6; V: TRBV18; DNA: TGTGCCAGCTCACGGGACAGGGCTCATAATTCACCCCTCCACTTT; CDR3: CASSRDRAHNSPLHF
size: -; D: TRBD2; J: TRBJ2-3; V: TRBV7-2; DNA: TGTGCCAGCAGCTTATGGGGTAGCGGGAGCGGCGTAGATACGCAGTATTTT; CDR3: CASSLWGSGSGVDTQYF
size: few; D: -; J: TRBJ2-2; V: TRBV19; DNA: TGTGCCAGTAGTATGTCAAACACCGGGGAGCTGTTTTTT; CDR3: CASSMSNTGELFF
size: -; D: -; J: TRBJ2-3; V: TRBV28; DNA: TGTGCCAGCAGTCTCCGGGGAAATACGCAGTATTTT; CDR3: CASSLRGNTQYF
size: -; D: -; J: TRBJ2-1; V: TRBV20-1; DNA: TGCAGTGCTCTAAGACAATCCGGGTGGAATGAGCAGTTCTTC; CDR3: CSALRQSGWNEQFF
size: few; D: TRBD1; J: TRBJ2-5; V: TRBV7-6; DNA: TGTGCCAGCAGCGCGCGGGTTACAGGGGGCGGAGGAGAGACCCAGTACTTC; CDR3: CASSARVTGGGGETQYF